This TCR beta chain is from a study of blood T cell repertoires in COVID-19. Study in general: Italy, Spain and the United States were the sources of the convalescent and acute COVID-19 samples.

Data came from immunoSEQ multiplex PCR; TCRdb stores just in-frame clones and leaves some out. Of 360,000 or so clones listed, around 87% are singletons. The origin of this receptor is a young man with active or convalescent COVID-19. Sequenced: peripheral blood.

The CDR3 loop is CASSPGAGNQPQHF. The CDR3 coding sequence is TGCGCCAGCAGCCCAGGGGCCGGCAATCAGCCCCAGCATTTT. The chain couples TRBV5-1 to TRBJ1-5; the D gene is possibly TRBD1 (6 bases). Germline values: CDR1 SGHRS, CDR2 YFSETQ. The CDR3 runs to 14 residues. V shed 4 bases and J shed 2 bases, with 10 bases lying between them.